These 10 T cell receptor beta chains came from one sample sequenced in a study of blood T cell repertoires in COVID-19. Assay used: immunoSEQ multiplex PCR; TCRdb lists only in-frame clones, some missing. The sample shows roughly 43,000 clones, around 82% of them seen only once. Sequenced material: peripheral blood. The receptors derive from a human donor in a cohort sampled during active COVID-19.

On this clone itself: Other DNA sequences within the sample encode an identical CDR3. The chain links TRBV5-5 to TRBJ1-1, with D maybe TRBD1 (6 bases). Trimming stripped 0 bases from V and 5 bases from J, with 8 bases between. The CDR3 is made up of 13 amino acids. Germline CDR1 SGHKS, CDR2 YYEKEE (reference sequence). The CDR3 region has the DNA TGTGCCAGCAGCTTGGATAGGGGGACTGAAGCTTTCTTT. Translation gives CASSLDRGTEAFF.

The chain employs TRBV29-1 and TRBJ2-2; a weak D match, TRBD2 (5 bases). Germline V gene data show CDR1 as SQVTM and CDR2 as ANQGSEA. V lost 1 base to trimming and J lost 5 bases, with 8 bases between them. The CDR3 is made up of 13 amino acids. The CDR3 coding sequence is TGCAGCGTTGAAGGGAGGTGGACCGGGGAGCTGTTTTTT. Its translation is CSVEGRWTGELFF.

The CDR3 spells CASTPLGSGSRTEAFF. The CDR3 region has the DNA TGTGCCAGCACCCCCCTAGGGAGCGGAAGCAGAACTGAAGCTTTCTTT. The chain is built from TRBV7-9 and TRBJ1-1; no clear D. V gave up 7 bases and J gave up 5 bases, with 23 bases separating them. This CDR3 is 16 amino acids long. Per the germline V gene, CDR1 is SEHNR and CDR2 is FQNEAQ (reference sequence). Drawing the rest from reference TRBV7-9 and TRBJ1-1, the complete variable domain is DTGVSQNPRHKITKRGQNVTFRCDPISEHNRLYWYRQTLGQGPEFLTYFQNEAQLEKSRLLSDRFSAERPKGSFSTLEIQRTEQGDSAMYLCASTPLGSGSRTEAFFGQGTRLTVV.

The chain recombines TRBV7-9 with TRBJ2-1, with TRBD1 identical over 10 bases. CDR1 is SEHNR and CDR2 is FQNEAQ in the germline V gene (reference sequence). The CDR3 has 14 residues. Unmatched junction bases numbered 5, after V lost 4 bases and J lost 8 bases. CDR3 residues: CASSSGQGDDEQFF. The CDR3 DNA follows: TGTGCCAGCAGCTCCGGACAGGGGGACGATGAGCAGTTCTTC.

This chain links TRBV5-1 with TRBJ2-7; TRBD2 matches 9 bases. This CDR3 region has 15 residues. The V gene end was trimmed by 0 bases and the J gene end by 3 bases; junction bases not matched to a gene: 4. Germline CDR1 reads SGHRS; CDR2 reads YFSETQ. This chain's CDR3 is CASSLAASGVYEQYF. CDR3 coding DNA: TGCGCCAGCAGCTTGGCCGCTAGCGGGGTCTACGAGCAGTACTTC. The full variable domain, rest sourced from reference TRBV5-1 and TRBJ2-7, is KAGVTQTPRYLIKTRGQQVTLSCSPISGHRSVSWYQQTPGQGLQFLFEYFSETQRNKGNFPGRFSGRQFSNSRSEMNVSTLELGDSALYLCASSLAASGVYEQYFGPGTRLTVT.

The chain carries TRBV6-5 and TRBJ2-7; tentatively, D is TRBD1 (6 bases). The germline CDR1 and CDR2 sequences are MNHEY and SVGAGI. V gave up 0 bases and J gave up 12 bases, with 15 bases separating them. This CDR3 has 13 residues. The CDR3: CASSYSTGKGAYF. The CDR3 nucleotides are TGTGCCAGCAGTTACTCAACAGGGAAGGGTGCGTACTTC.

The CDR3 DNA sequence: TGTGCCAGCAGCCAGCAGACACAGGGGGGCTACGAGCAGTACTTC. It encodes CASSQQTQGGYEQYF. V is TRBV4-2 and J is TRBJ2-7, with TRBD1 matching 8 bases. CDR3 length: 15 residues. Looked up from germline, CDR1 is LGHNA and CDR2 is YNFKEQ. Trimming removed 3 bases from V and 3 bases from J; junction bases left unmatched: 7.

The gene calls are TRBV10-3 and TRBJ1-1; the D gene is possibly TRBD1 (6 bases). The ends were cut back, 5 bases at V and 8 bases at J, with 12 bases in the middle. The germline V gene has CDR1 ENHRY and CDR2 SYGVKD. This CDR3 is 12 amino acids long. As DNA, the CDR3 is TGTGCCATCAGTAACACAGGGACCGAAGCTTTCTTT. Amino acids: CAISNTGTEAFF.

This chain connects TRBV6-2 or TRBV6-3 to TRBJ2-3; a weak D match, TRBD1 (6 bases). Trimming stripped 5 bases from V and 4 bases from J, with 22 bases between. The CDR3 covers 17 residues. Germline V gene lookup returns CDR1 MNHEY and CDR2 SVGEGT. The CDR3 DNA sequence: TGTGCCAGCAGTGGTCTGAGTAAGGACAGCCCCGCAGATACGCAGTATTTT. This sequence encodes CASSGLSKDSPADTQYF.

The chain uses TRBV12-3 or TRBV12-4 and TRBJ1-5, with a possible D match to TRBD1 (6 bases). Trimming pared 3 bases from V and 6 bases from J, leaving 9 bases between. This CDR3 has 13 residues. CDR3 sequence reads: CASSLGGRQPQHF. CDR3 bases: TGTGCCAGCAGTTTGGGGGGGCGTCAGCCCCAGCATTTT.